This TCR beta chain was sequenced during a study of blood T cells in healthy people across ages (dated by TCRdb to between 2014 and 2016). With respect to the entire study: Template switching captured roughly one uniquely barcoded TCR beta cDNA molecule per two T cells in model experiments. Age-related changes in TCR beta repertoire diversity were measured in the study by deep sequencing normalized with unique cDNA molecular identifiers. The donors were split into four age groups: young (average around 15 years), middle-aged (39), aged (more than 55) and long-lived (about 82). To avoid experimental bias, donors of different ages were randomly spread across the sequencing lanes. Two additional independent replicas of 1 million unique cDNA reads from the same blood draw were analyzed for two donors (one aged 18 to 30 and one aged 80 or older). General study outcomes and caveats: Bulk unsorted PBMC profiling prevented conclusive comparison of naive and antigen-experienced compartments. Because the CMV infection status of the donors was unknown, age-related changes in expanded clonotypes may potentially have been confounded. Compared with the aged group, more naive CD4+ T cells, fewer expanded clones and increased TCR diversity were shown by the long-lived group, suggesting age selection. The percentage of naive T cells measured by flow cytometry correlated strongly with observed TCR beta diversity. Total diversity estimates from one million sequenced T cells were considered lower bounds and underestimates. As age increased, observed TCR beta diversity per million T cells dropped in a roughly linear way, and a significant reduction was already evident by age about 40.

Library preparation was by 5' RACE. Data came from an Illumina HiSeq 2500. A second PCR of roughly 7 to 12 cycles was performed with a sample-barcoded 5' primer and a J-beta primer mix. A template-switch 5' adaptor carrying 12 random nucleotides introduced a unique molecular identifier onto each TCR beta cDNA molecule. Each sample yielded at least 2.5 million CDR3-containing paired-end reads. First-strand cDNA was synthesized from all RNA with the Mint cDNA synthesis kit, primed by a TRBC-specific oligonucleotide. All cDNA was treated with uracil-DNA glycosylase and then went through a first 18-cycle PCR with the universal primers M1SS and BC2_uni_R. The paper's data handling went like this. For normalization, 1 million high-quality reads were randomly selected from each sample, with every read carrying a distinct molecular identifier. Reads with shared molecular identifiers were discarded instead of being binned into consensus sequences. MiTCR, set to a Q25 quality threshold and the strictest error-elimination algorithm, was used for CDR3 identification, clonotype clustering and error correction. A nonparametric unseen species model using Euler transformation provided a lower-bound estimate of total TCR beta diversity. TCRdb passed the public sequencing reads through fastp at Q25 and MiXCR, retaining productive beta sequences. Merged by CDR3 protein, the rows form single entries marked with the most common genes and DNA. The V and J calls come from TCRdb's annotation, not from the publication. Present in this sample are around 800,000 distinct CDR3 sequences, 46% of which were seen just once. The ten biggest clones cover 15% to 20% of the sample.

For this clonotype: Its antigen remains undetermined. Base qualities are not provided; no much larger clone lies one nucleotide away.

As encoded in the germline V gene, CDR1 is SQVTM while CDR2 is ANQGSEA. The CDR3 sequence holds 14 residues, the cysteine and phenylalanine included. Solely the CDR3 DNA is kept, with 42 bases framed from the first base. V is reduced by 5 bases and J by 5 bases, leaving a spacing of 18 bases between them. Systemically healthy Caucasian individuals from Russia, approximately 39 in total and aged about 6 to 100 years, were included as donors. Each donor gave roughly 11 milliliters of peripheral blood, drawn into EDTA-treated Vacutainer tubes. Ficoll-Paque density-gradient centrifugation was used to isolate PBMCs, with at least 7 million per sample. Total RNA was extracted from PBMCs with Trizol reagent, with at least 6 micrograms obtained per sample. For every donor, flow cytometry on a PBMC aliquot measured the percentage of naive CD45RAhigh/CD27high T cells.

The sequenced material came from blood. The clonotype originates from a man older than 75 in good health. The V and J genes are TRBV29-1 and TRBJ2-5, and possibly TRBD1, on 6 matching bases. The DNA sequence is given as TGCAGCGTTTGGCCTGAGGGGACATGGGAGACCCAGTACTTC. Protein translation: CSVWPEGTWETQYF.